Listed below are T cell receptor beta chains from one sample, sequenced in a study of graft-versus-host responses after intestinal transplantation. These receptors have no known antigen. Using immunoSEQ multiplex PCR, the repertoire was profiled, and TCRdb retains in-frame clones only, with some absent. Among roughly 93,000 clones, about 93% were seen once, and the ten largest hold about 0.5%. The specimen comprised unstimulated CD8+ T cells sorted from spleen or lymph node cells, sampled before intestinal transplant. These receptors all stem from a human donor who received an intestinal transplant. The CDR3 runs from the conserved cysteine through the conserved F or W. The D gene is left open where the match is weak. Size is omitted from some rows. Given values are once, few, many or a class for expanded clones.

D gene	J gene	V gene	clone size	CDR3 DNA	CDR3 protein
NA	TRBJ1-1	TRBV7-2	NA	TGTGCCAGCAGCCCCGGGGCAGGGGCCACTGAAGCTTTCTTT	CASSPGAGATEAFF
TRBD1	TRBJ1-4	TRBV4-1	NA	TGCGCCAGCAGCCAGGACCCAGGGGGCATAGGGGAAAAACTGTTTTTT	CASSQDPGGIGEKLFF
TRBD2	TRBJ2-2	TRBV9	NA	TGTGCCAGCAGCGTAGGAGTAGCGGGGGGCACCAACACCGGGGAGCTGTTTTTT	CASSVGVAGGTNTGELFF
NA	TRBJ1-1	TRBV19	NA	TGTGCCAGCAGGCCTTTCCTGAATACTGAAGCTTTCTTT	CASRPFLNTEAFF
TRBD1	TRBJ2-2	TRBV18	NA	TGTGCCAGCTCACAAACCTTGGACACAGGGGTCCCGACCGGGGAGCTGTTTTTT	CASSQTLDTGVPTGELFF
TRBD2	TRBJ2-7	TRBV29-1	NA	TGCAGCGTTAAACTAGCGGGAGAGTACGAGCAGTACTTC	CSVKLAGEYEQYF
TRBD2	TRBJ2-7	TRBV6-1	NA	TGTGCCAGCAGTGAAGTCGCTAGCGGTTCCTACGAGCAGTACTTC	CASSEVASGSYEQYF
NA	TRBJ1-5	TRBV4-3	NA	TGCGCCAGCAGCCTCGGGGTCGGCAATCAGCCCCAGCATTTT	CASSLGVGNQPQHF
NA	TRBJ2-1	TRBV2	NA	TGTGCCAGCACCGGGGACTCACCTTTTAAGTTCTTC	CASTGDSPFKFF
TRBD1	TRBJ2-7	TRBV28	NA	TGTGCCAGCAGCCCGACAGGGTTAGGGTCCTACGAGCAGTACTTC	CASSPTGLGSYEQYF
TRBD1	TRBJ2-5	TRBV15	NA	TGTGCCACCAGCAGCGACCCCGACAGGGGGGAGACCCAGTACTTC	CATSSDPDRGETQYF
NA	TRBJ1-6	TRBV25-1	NA	TGTGCCAGCAGTGATATCGGGTTCCCCCTCCACTTT	CASSDIGFPLHF
NA	TRBJ2-7	TRBV9	NA	TGTGCCAGCAGCGATCTTAACGAGCAGTACTTC	CASSDLNEQYF
TRBD2	TRBJ2-7	TRBV27	NA	TGTGCCAGCAGTTACACTAGCGGAGGATACGAGCAGTACTTC	CASSYTSGGYEQYF
TRBD2	TRBJ2-7	TRBV5-5	NA	TGTGCCAGCAGCTTCGGACTAGCGGGATACGAGCAGTACTTC	CASSFGLAGYEQYF
TRBD1	TRBJ2-2	TRBV27	NA	TGTGCCAGCAGTTTAGAAACAGGGGCTCCTTATGCGAACACCGGGGAGCTGTTTTTT	CASSLETGAPYANTGELFF
TRBD1	TRBJ1-6	TRBV2	NA	TGTGCCAGCAGTGAAGCACCCGGGACAGATAATTCACCCCTCCACTTT	CASSEAPGTDNSPLHF
TRBD2	TRBJ2-1	TRBV5-8	NA	TGTGCCAGCAGCTTGTTCCCTAGCGGGCCATACAATGAGCAGTTCTTC	CASSLFPSGPYNEQFF
NA	TRBJ1-2	TRBV9	NA	TGTGCCAGCAGCGTAGTTTCGCAGAACTATGGCTACACCTTC	CASSVVSQNYGYTF
NA	TRBJ2-7	TRBV5-4	NA	TGTGCCAGCAGCTTTAAAGAGCTCTCCTACGAGCAGTACTTC	CASSFKELSYEQYF
TRBD1	TRBJ2-2	TRBV5-6	NA	TGTGCCAGCAGCTTGGCTGGACAGGGCCTTACCGGGGAGCTGTTTTTT	CASSLAGQGLTGELFF
NA	TRBJ1-2	TRBV9	NA	TGTGCCAGCACTACTAGCCCCTATGGCTACACCTTC	CASTTSPYGYTF
NA	TRBJ1-1	TRBV4-3	few	TGCGCCAGCAGCCAAGTGGACTGGGACACTGAAGCTTTCTTT	CASSQVDWDTEAFF
TRBD2	TRBJ2-3	TRBV5-1	once	TGCGCCAGCAGCTTGAAAGGAACGACCGGGACTAGCAGCCGAGATACGCAGTATTTT	CASSLKGTTGTSSRDTQYF
NA	TRBJ2-1	TRBV7-9	NA	TGTGCCAGCAGCTTGGTCGGGGCGGGAGAGCAGTTCTTC	CASSLVGAGEQFF
NA	TRBJ1-1	TRBV30	NA	TGTGCCTGGAGGGCAGGGGTTGAAGCTTTCTTT	CAWRAGVEAFF
TRBD2	TRBJ2-7	TRBV7-2	NA	TGTGCCAGCAGCTCCACCGGGACTAGAATGATCTACGAGCAGTACTTC	CASSSTGTRMIYEQYF
NA	TRBJ2-7	TRBV6-1	NA	TGTGCCAGCAGTGAAACAGGGACGAGTAACTACGAGCAGTACTTC	CASSETGTSNYEQYF
NA	TRBJ2-5	TRBV5-4	NA	TGTGCCAGCAGTTTGCAGGGGGGTCTCTCTCGGGAGACCCAGTACTTC	CASSLQGGLSRETQYF
NA	TRBJ1-2	TRBV27	few	TGTGCCAGCAGTTTATCGGGGGGAGGGGATATCGGCTATGGCTACACCTTC	CASSLSGGGDIGYGYTF
TRBD1	TRBJ2-5	TRBV15	NA	TGTGCCACGGCGGACAGGGCTGAGGAGACCCAGTACTTC	CATADRAEETQYF
TRBD2	TRBJ2-1	TRBV13	NA	TGTGCCAGCACCGGGGGGGGCAGGCCAGACAATGAGCAGTTCTTC	CASTGGGRPDNEQFF
NA	TRBJ1-3	TRBV19	once	TGTGCCAGTAGTATTAATGCAGGCACCACCATATATTTT	CASSINAGTTIYF
NA	TRBJ2-3	TRBV21-1	NA	TGTGCCACCACAGGGCGGCGGACCACAGATACGCAGTATTTT	CATTGRRTTDTQYF
TRBD2	TRBJ2-3	TRBV4-2	NA	TGTGCCAGCAGCCCAACGACTAGCGGGGGGGTTAGCACAGATACGCAGTATTTT	CASSPTTSGGVSTDTQYF
NA	TRBJ2-7	TRBV13	NA	TGTGCCAGCAGCTTAGGCGTCACTTACTGGGAGCAGTACTTC	CASSLGVTYWEQYF
NA	TRBJ2-3	TRBV6-1	NA	TGTGCCAGCCCCTTAGAAGGCGGGACCACAGATACGCAGTATTTT	CASPLEGGTTDTQYF
NA	TRBJ2-7	TRBV7-6	NA	TGTGCCAGCAGCTTAGGAGCCTACGAGCAGTACTTC	CASSLGAYEQYF
NA	TRBJ1-4	TRBV7-3	few	TGTGCCAGCAGCTCCCAACCTCGACAGCTTAATGAAAAACTGTTTTTT	CASSSQPRQLNEKLFF
NA	TRBJ1-4	TRBV5-6	NA	TGTGCCAGCAGCCCCGACCGTGGGGGGAACGGCGAAAAACTGTTTTTT	CASSPDRGGNGEKLFF
TRBD2	TRBJ2-3	TRBV19	NA	TGTGCCAGTAGTGGGCTAGCGGGGGGGCTAGATACGCAGTATTTT	CASSGLAGGLDTQYF
NA	TRBJ2-5	TRBV5-6	NA	TGTGCCAGCAGCTTGGCTCAGGTGATTCAAGAGACCCAGTACTTC	CASSLAQVIQETQYF
NA	TRBJ1-5	TRBV29-1	NA	TGCAGCGTTGAAGAGGCCCTTGGTCAGCCCCAGCATTTT	CSVEEALGQPQHF
TRBD1	TRBJ2-1	TRBV4-2	NA	TGTGCCAGCAGCCAAGGATCCGGGACAGGGTACAATGAGCAGTTCTTC	CASSQGSGTGYNEQFF
TRBD2	TRBJ2-3	TRBV4-1	once	TGCGCCAGCAGCCAATCCGGACTAGCGGGAAGCACAGATACGCAGTATTTT	CASSQSGLAGSTDTQYF
TRBD2	TRBJ2-5	TRBV7-8	NA	TGTGCCAGCAGCTTATCGGGCGGGGGGCAAGAGACCCAGTACTTC	CASSLSGGGQETQYF
NA	TRBJ1-6	TRBV19	NA	TGTGCCAGTGGGCAGGGGAGTTCACCCCTCCACTTT	CASGQGSSPLHF
NA	TRBJ2-7	TRBV28	NA	TGTGCCAGCAGTTTATTTCCAGGGCCCTACGAGCAGTACTTC	CASSLFPGPYEQYF
TRBD1	TRBJ1-1	TRBV29-1	NA	TGCAGCGTACCGGGACAGTACACTGAAGCTTTCTTT	CSVPGQYTEAFF
NA	TRBJ1-3	TRBV30	NA	TGTGCCTGGGACCCGGGTGCCTCTGGAAACACCATATATTTT	CAWDPGASGNTIYF
NA	TRBJ1-2	TRBV6-1	NA	TGTGCCAGCAGTGTTGACAGGTTTGACTATGGCTACACCTTC	CASSVDRFDYGYTF
NA	TRBJ2-2	TRBV19	NA	TGTGCCAGTAGTATCCTAGGGGGCGGGGAGCTGTTTTTT	CASSILGGGELFF
NA	TRBJ2-1	TRBV5-6	NA	TGTGCCAGCAGCTTCGACTCCCCCTACAATGAGCAGTTCTTC	CASSFDSPYNEQFF
TRBD2	TRBJ2-1	TRBV4-1	NA	TGCGCCAGCAGCCAAACTTCGGCGGGAGGCCACAATGAGCAGTTCTTC	CASSQTSAGGHNEQFF